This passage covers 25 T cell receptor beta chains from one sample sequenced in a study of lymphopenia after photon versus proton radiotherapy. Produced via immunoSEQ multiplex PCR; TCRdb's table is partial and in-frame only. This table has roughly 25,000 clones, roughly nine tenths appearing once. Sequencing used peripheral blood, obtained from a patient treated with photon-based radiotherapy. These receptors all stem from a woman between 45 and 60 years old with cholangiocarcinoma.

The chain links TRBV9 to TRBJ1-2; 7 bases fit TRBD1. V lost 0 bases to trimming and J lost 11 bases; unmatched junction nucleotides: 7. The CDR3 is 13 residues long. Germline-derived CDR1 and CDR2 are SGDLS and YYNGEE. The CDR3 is CASSVEAGGRYTF. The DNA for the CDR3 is TGTGCCAGCAGCGTAGAGGCAGGGGGAAGGTACACCTTC.

As DNA, the CDR3 is TGTGCCAGCAGTTATACCGACTATGGCTACACCTTC. Translated, it gives CASSYTDYGYTF. The gene calls are TRBV6-6 and TRBJ1-2; D gene unclear. Germline loops: CDR1 MNHNY, CDR2 SVGAGI (reference sequence). This CDR3 comprises 12 residues. V was clipped by 3 bases and J by 3 bases, with 5 bases between them.

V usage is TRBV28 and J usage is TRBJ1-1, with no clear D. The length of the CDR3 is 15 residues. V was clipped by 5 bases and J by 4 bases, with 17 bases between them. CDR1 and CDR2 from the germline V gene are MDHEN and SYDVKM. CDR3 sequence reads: CASSPLSVGGTEAFF. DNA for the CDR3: TGTGCCAGCAGTCCCTTATCAGTGGGAGGCACTGAAGCTTTCTTT.

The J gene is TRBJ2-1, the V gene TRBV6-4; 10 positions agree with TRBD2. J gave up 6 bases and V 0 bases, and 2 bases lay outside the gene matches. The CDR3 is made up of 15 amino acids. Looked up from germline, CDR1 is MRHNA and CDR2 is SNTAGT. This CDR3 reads CASSDSASGGNEQFF. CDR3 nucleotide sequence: TGTGCCAGCAGTGACTCAGCTAGCGGGGGCAATGAGCAGTTCTTC.

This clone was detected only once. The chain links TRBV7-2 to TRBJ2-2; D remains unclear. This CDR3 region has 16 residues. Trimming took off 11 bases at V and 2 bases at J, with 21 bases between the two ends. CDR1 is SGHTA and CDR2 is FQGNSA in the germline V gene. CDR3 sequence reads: CASRPGSAINTGELFF. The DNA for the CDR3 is TGTGCCTCACGACCGGGCTCCGCAATCAACACCGGGGAGCTGTTTTTT.

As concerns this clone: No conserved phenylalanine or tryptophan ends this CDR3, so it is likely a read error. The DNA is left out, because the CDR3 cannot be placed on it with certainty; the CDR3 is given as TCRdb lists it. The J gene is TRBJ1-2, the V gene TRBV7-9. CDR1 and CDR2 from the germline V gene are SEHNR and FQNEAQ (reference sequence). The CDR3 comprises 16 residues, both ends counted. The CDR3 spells CASSFGQGADQEYLRG.

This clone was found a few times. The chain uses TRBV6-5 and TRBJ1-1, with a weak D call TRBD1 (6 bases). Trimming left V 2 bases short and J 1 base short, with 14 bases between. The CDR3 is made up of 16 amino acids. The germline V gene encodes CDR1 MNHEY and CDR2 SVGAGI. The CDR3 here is CASSYGGGHRNTEAFF. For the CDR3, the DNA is TGTGCCAGCAGTTACGGGGGGGGGCACCGGAACACTGAAGCTTTCTTT.

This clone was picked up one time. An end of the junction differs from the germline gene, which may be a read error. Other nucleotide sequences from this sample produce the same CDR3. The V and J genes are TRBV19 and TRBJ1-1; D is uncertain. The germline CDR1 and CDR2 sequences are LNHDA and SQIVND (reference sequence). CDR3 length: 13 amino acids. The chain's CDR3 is CASSILVNTEAFF. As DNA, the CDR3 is TGTGCCAGTAGTATTTTGGTGAACACTGAGGCTTTCTTT.

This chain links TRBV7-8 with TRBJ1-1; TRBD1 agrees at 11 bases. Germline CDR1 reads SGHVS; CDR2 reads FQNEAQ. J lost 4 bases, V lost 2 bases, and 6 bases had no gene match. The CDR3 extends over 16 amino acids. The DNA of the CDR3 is TGTGCCAGCAGCTTAAGGGGGACAGGGGGGGCCACTGAAGCTTTCTTT. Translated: CASSLRGTGGATEAFF.

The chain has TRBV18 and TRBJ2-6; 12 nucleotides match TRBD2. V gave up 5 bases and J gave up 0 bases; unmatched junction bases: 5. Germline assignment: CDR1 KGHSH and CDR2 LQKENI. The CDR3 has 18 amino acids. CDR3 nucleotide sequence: TGTGCCAGCTCATCCTCGACTAGCGGGAGCTCTGGGGCCAACGTCCTGACTTTC. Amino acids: CASSSSTSGSSGANVLTF.

The CDR3 DNA follows: TGCGCCAGCAGCTTGGAAGGGTATGGCTACACCTTC. Protein sequence: CASSLEGYGYTF. The V gene is TRBV5-1, the J gene TRBJ1-2; D is ambiguous. Germline V lookup: CDR1 SGHRS, CDR2 YFSETQ. This CDR3 has 12 amino acids. The V and J ends lost 0 bases and 5 bases respectively, with 5 bases between them.

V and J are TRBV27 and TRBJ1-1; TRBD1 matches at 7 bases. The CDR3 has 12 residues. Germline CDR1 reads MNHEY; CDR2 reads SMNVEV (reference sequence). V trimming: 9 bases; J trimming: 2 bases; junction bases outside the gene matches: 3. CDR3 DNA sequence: TGTGCCAGTTACAGGGGAAACACTGAAGCTTTCTTT. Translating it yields CASYRGNTEAFF.

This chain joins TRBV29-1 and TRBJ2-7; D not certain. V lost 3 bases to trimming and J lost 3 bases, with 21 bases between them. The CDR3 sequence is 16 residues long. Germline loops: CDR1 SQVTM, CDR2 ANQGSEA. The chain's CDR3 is CSVDNPQGTTNYEQYF. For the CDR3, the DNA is TGCAGCGTTGATAACCCTCAAGGCACAACAAACTACGAGCAGTACTTC.

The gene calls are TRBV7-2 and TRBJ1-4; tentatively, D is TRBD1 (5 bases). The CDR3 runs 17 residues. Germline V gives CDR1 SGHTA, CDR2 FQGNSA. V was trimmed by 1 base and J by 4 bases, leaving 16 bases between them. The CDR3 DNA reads TGTGCCAGCAGCTTAGGGCCCACGGGGGGAGGTAATGAAAAACTGTTTTTT. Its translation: CASSLGPTGGGNEKLFF.

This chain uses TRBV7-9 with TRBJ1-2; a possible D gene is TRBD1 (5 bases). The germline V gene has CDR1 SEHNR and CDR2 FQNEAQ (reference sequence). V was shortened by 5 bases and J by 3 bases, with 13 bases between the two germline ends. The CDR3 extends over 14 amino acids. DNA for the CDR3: TGTGCCAGCAGCCCACAAAGGGGCGACTATGGCTACACCTTC. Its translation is CASSPQRGDYGYTF.

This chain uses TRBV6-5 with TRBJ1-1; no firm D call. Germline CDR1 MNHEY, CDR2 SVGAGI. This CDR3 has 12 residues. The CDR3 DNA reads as TGTGCGACCATTAGGCGGGACACTGAAGCTTTCTTT. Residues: CATIRRDTEAFF.

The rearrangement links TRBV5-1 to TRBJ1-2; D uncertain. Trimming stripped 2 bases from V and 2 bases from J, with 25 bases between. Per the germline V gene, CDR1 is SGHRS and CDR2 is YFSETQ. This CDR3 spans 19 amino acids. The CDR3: CASSFMGIALRTNNYGYTF. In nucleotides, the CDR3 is TGCGCCAGCAGCTTTATGGGGATTGCCCTACGGACGAACAACTATGGCTACACCTTC.

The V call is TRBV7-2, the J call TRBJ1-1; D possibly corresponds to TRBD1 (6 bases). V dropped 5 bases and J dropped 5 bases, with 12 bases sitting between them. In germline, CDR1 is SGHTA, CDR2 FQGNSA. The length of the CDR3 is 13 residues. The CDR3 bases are TGTGCCAGCAGCCAGGGGAGGGAAACTGAAGCTTTCTTT. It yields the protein CASSQGRETEAFF.

The CDR3 here is CASSSGTANYGYTF. In DNA, the CDR3 is TGTGCCAGCAGTTCCGGGACAGCTAACTATGGCTACACCTTC. V usage is TRBV6-5 and J usage is TRBJ1-2, with 7 nucleotides matching TRBD1. Germline V lookup: CDR1 MNHEY, CDR2 SVGAGI. V lost 4 bases and J lost 0; bases outside the gene matches: 2. This CDR3 region has 14 residues.

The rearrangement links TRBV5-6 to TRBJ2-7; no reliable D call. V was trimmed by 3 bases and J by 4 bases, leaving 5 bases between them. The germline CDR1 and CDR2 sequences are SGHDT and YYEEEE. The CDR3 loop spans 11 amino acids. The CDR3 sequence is CASSSAYEQYF. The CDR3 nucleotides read TGTGCCAGCAGCTCCGCTTACGAGCAGTACTTC.

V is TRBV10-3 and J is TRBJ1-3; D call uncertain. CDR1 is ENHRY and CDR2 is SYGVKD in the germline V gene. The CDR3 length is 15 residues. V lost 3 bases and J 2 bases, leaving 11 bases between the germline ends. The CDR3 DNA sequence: TGTGCCATCAGTGAAGCAAGGGCCACTGGAAACACCATATATTTT. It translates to CAISEARATGNTIYF.

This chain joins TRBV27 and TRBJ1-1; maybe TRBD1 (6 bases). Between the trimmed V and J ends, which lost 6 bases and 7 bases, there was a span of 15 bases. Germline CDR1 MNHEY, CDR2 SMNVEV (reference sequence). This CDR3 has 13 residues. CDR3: CASSRTVAREAFF. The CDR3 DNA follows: TGTGCCAGCAGCCGGACAGTCGCCCGTGAAGCTTTCTTT.

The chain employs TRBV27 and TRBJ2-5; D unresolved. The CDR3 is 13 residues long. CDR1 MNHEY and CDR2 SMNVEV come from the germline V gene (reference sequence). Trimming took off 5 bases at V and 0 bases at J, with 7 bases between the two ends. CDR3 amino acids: CASSVYYQETQYF. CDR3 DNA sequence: TGTGCCAGCAGTGTCTACTACCAAGAGACCCAGTACTTC.

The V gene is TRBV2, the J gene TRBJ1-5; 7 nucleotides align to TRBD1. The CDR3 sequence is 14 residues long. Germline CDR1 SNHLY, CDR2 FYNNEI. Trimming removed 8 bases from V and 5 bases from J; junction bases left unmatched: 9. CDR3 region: CASGYGQGDQPQHF. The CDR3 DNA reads TGTGCCAGCGGGTACGGGCAGGGGGATCAGCCCCAGCATTTT.

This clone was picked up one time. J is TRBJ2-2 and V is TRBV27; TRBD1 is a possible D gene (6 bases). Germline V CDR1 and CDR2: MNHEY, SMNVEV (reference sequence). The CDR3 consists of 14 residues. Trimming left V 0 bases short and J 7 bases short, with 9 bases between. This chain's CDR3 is CASSLSRGDGELFF. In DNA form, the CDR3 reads TGTGCCAGCAGTTTATCCAGGGGAGACGGGGAGCTGTTTTTT.